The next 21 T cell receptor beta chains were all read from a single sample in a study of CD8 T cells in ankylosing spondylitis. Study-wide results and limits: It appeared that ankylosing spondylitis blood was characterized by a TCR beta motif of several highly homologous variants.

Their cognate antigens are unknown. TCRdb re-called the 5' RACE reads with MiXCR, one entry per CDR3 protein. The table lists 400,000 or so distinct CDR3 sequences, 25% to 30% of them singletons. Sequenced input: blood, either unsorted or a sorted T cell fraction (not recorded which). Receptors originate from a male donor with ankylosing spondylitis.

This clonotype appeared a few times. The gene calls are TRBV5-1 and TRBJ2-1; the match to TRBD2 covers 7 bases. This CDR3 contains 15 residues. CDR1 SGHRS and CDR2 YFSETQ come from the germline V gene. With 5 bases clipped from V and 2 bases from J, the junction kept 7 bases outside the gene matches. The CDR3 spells CASRWGGDPYNEQFF. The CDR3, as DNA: TGCGCCAGCAGGTGGGGGGGAGATCCCTACAATGAGCAGTTCTTC.

As DNA, the CDR3 is TGTGCCAGCATCAGGTTCCTGATCTATGGCTACACCTTC. This sequence encodes CASIRFLIYGYTF. This chain joins TRBV5-6 and TRBJ1-2; no firm D call. CDR3 size: 13 residues. CDR1 and CDR2 from the germline V gene are SGHDT and YYEEEE. Trimming removed 6 bases from V and 4 bases from J, with 13 bases in between.

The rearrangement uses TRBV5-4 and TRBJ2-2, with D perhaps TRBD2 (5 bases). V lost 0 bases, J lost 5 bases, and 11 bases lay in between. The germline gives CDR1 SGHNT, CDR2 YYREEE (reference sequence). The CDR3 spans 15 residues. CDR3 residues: CASSLVSGLTGELFF. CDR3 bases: TGTGCCAGCAGCTTGGTATCGGGGTTGACCGGGGAGCTGTTTTTT.

CDR3 sequence reads: CSASDAPASNTGELFF. CDR3 bases: TGCAGTGCTAGTGATGCCCCGGCCTCGAACACCGGGGAGCTGTTTTTT. The rearrangement uses TRBV20-1 and TRBJ2-2; D unclear. The CDR3 loop spans 16 amino acids. The V end lost 3 bases, the J end lost 0 bases, and 14 bases lay between the germline ends. CDR1 is DFQATT and CDR2 is SNEGSKA in the germline V gene (reference sequence).

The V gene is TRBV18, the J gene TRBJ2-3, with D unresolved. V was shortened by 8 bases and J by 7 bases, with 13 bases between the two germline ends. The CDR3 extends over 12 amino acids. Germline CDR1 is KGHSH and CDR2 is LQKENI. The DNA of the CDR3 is TGTGCCAGCGCGTATAGAGGAAATACGCAGTATTTT. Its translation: CASAYRGNTQYF.

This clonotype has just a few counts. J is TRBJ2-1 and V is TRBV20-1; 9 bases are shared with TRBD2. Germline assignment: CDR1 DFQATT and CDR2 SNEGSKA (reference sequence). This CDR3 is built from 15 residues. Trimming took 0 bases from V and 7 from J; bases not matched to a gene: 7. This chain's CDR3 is CSARDRASGTNEQFF. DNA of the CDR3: TGCAGTGCTAGAGATAGGGCTAGCGGGACGAATGAGCAGTTCTTC.

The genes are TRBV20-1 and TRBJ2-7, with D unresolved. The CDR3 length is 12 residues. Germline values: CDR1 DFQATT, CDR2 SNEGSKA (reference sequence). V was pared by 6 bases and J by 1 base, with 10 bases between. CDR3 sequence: CSAPTRSYEQYF. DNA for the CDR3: TGCAGTGCGCCGACAAGGTCCTACGAGCAGTACTTC.

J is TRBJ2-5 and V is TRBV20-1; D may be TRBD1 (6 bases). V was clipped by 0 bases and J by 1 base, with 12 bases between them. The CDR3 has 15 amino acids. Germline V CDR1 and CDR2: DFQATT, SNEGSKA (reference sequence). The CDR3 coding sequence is TGCAGTGCTAGAGAAGTAAGGACAGTCCAAGAGACCCAGTACTTC. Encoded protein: CSAREVRTVQETQYF.

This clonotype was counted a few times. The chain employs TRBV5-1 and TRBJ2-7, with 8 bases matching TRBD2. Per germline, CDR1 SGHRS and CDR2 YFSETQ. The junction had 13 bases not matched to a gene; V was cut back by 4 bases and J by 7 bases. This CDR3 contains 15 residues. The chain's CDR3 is CASSREGTRNVEQYF. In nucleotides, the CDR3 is TGCGCCAGCAGCCGGGAGGGGACTAGAAATGTTGAGCAGTACTTC.

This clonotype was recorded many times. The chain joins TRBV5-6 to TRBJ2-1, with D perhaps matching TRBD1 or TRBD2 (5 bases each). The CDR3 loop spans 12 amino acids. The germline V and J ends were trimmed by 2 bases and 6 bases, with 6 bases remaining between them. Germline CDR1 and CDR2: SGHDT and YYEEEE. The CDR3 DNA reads TGTGCCAGCAGCTTTGGGGGCAATGAGCAGTTCTTC. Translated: CASSFGGNEQFF.

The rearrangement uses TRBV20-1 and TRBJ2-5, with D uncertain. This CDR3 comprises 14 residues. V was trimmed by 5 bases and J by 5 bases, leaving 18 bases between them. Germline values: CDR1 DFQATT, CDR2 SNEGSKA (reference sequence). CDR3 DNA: TGCAGTGCTCAATCAGGCCCTATTGGGGAGACCCAGTACTTC. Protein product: CSAQSGPIGETQYF.

The CDR3, as DNA: TGCGCCAGCACTCAAGAGGCCGCCTACAATGAGCAGTTCTTC. It encodes CASTQEAAYNEQFF. The chain carries TRBV5-1 and TRBJ2-1; D is ambiguous. V lost 6 bases, J lost 2 bases, and 12 bases lay in between. The CDR3 runs to 14 residues. The germline gives CDR1 SGHRS, CDR2 YFSETQ.

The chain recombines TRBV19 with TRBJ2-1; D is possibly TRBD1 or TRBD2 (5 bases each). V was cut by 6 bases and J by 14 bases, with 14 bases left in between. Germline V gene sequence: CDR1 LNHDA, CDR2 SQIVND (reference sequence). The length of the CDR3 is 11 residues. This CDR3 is CASSQGPREFF. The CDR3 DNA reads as TGTGCCAGTAGCCAGGGACCTAGGGAGTTCTTC.

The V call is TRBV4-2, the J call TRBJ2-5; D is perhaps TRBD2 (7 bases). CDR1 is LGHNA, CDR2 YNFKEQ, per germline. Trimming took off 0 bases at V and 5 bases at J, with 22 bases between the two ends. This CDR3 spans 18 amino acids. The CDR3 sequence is CASSQDTSASGQGETQYF. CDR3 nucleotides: TGTGCCAGCAGCCAAGATACGAGTGCTAGCGGCCAGGGGGAGACCCAGTACTTC.

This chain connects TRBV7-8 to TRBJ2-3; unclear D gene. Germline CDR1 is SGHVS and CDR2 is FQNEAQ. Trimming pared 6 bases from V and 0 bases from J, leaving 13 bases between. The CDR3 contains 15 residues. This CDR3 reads CASRPNRFSTDTQYF. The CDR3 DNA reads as TGTGCCAGCAGACCTAACAGATTCAGCACAGATACGCAGTATTTT.

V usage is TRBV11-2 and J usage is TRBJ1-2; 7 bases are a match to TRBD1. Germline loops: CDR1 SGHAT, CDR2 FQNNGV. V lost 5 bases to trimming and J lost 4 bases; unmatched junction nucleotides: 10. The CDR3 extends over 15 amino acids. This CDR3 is CASSPLRDRAYGYTF. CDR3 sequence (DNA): TGTGCCAGCAGCCCCCTCCGGGACAGAGCCTATGGCTACACCTTC.

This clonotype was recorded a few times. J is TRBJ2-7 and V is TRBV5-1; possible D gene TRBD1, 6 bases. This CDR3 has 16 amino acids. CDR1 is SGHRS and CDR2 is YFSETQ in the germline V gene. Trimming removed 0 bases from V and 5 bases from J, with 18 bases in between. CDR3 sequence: CASSLGQGLRIDEQYF. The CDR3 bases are TGCGCCAGCAGCTTGGGGCAGGGGTTACGTATTGACGAGCAGTACTTC.

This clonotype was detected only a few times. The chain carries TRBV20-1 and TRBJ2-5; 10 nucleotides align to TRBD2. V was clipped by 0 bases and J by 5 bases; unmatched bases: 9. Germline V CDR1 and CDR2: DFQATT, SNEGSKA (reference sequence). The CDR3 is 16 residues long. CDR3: CSAREGLAGVWETQYF. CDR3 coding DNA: TGCAGTGCTAGAGAAGGGCTAGCGGGAGTTTGGGAGACCCAGTACTTC.

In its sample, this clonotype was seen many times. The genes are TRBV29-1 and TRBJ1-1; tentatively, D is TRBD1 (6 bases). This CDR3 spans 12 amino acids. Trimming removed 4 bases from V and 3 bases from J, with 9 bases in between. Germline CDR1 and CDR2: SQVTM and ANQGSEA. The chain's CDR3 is CSVGRGDTEAFF. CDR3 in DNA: TGCAGCGTTGGGAGGGGGGACACTGAAGCTTTCTTT.

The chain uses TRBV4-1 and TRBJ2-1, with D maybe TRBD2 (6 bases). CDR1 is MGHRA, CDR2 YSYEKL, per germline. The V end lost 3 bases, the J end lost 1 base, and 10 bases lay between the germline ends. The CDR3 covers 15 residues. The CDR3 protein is CASSHSEGSYNEQFF. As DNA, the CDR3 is TGCGCCAGCAGCCACTCGGAGGGTTCCTACAATGAGCAGTTCTTC.

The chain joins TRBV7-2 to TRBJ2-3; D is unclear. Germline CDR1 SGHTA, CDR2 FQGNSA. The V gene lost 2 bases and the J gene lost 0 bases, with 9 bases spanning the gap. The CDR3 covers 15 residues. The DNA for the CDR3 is TGTGCCAGCAGCTTAAAGAGTTCTAGCACAGATACGCAGTATTTT. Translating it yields CASSLKSSSTDTQYF.